The T cell receptor (beta chain) described here comes from a study of shared clonotypes between healthy human individuals. Note on this clone: Its antigen is not known.

Generated by immunoSEQ multiplex PCR, the TCRdb table keeps only in-frame clones and is missing some. The sample has millions of clones, 85% to 95% seen once. The CDR3 contains 15 residues. With V trimmed by 7 bases and J by 4 bases, 12 bases remained unmatched. CDR1 and CDR2 from the germline V gene are MNHNS and SASEGT. Whole-study findings and limits: Across a handful of donors, naive CD4 shared roughly 5.1%, naive CD8 around 3.8%, memory CD4 2.3%, memory CD8 0.4% to 0.5%.

Sequenced input: naive CD4+ T cells sorted from blood. The subset denotes: CD45RA+ positively selected. The sequence was collected from a man aged 18 to 29 in good health. This chain links TRBV6-1 with TRBJ1-2, with TRBD1 identical over 7 bases. The CDR3 spells CASTSYRGRSYGYTF. The CDR3 region has the DNA TGTGCCAGCACCTCATACAGGGGTCGGAGCTATGGCTACACCTTC.